These 5 T cell receptor beta chains originate from one sample sequenced in a study of cytomegalovirus exposure and HLA in healthy donors. The PCR contained 60 Vbeta and 13 Jbeta primers. Method: immunoSEQ multiplex PCR; TCRdb's copy keeps in-frame clones and lacks some. The sample has fewer than 150,000 clones, approximately 80% seen once. The sequenced sample consisted of PBMCs. The receptors come from a male donor in good health and CMV-seronegative.

This chain uses TRBV7-6 with TRBJ2-2; 8 bases align to TRBD1. The CDR3 has 13 amino acids. Germline V gene lookup returns CDR1 SGHVS and CDR2 FNYEAQ. Unmatched junction bases numbered 3, after V lost 7 bases and J lost 5 bases. CDR3 loop: CASNRDRTGELFF. Here the CDR3 DNA reads TGTGCCAGCAACCGGGACAGGACCGGGGAGCTGTTTTTT.

The V call is TRBV25-1, the J call TRBJ1-2, with 7 bases lining up with TRBD1. Germline loops: CDR1 MGHDK, CDR2 SYGVNS. V shed 4 bases, J shed 4 bases, and the junction held 6 bases outside the gene matches. The CDR3 is 14 residues long. The CDR3 coding sequence is TGTGCCAGCAGTGGGCAAGGACAGGTCTATGGCTACACCTTC. Its translation is CASSGQGQVYGYTF.

This clone was detected only once. The chain is built from TRBV30 and TRBJ2-7; 8 bases agree with TRBD1. CDR3 length: 14 amino acids. With V trimmed by 4 bases and J by 3 bases, 8 bases remained unmatched. Germline V gene lookup returns CDR1 GTSNPN and CDR2 SVGIG (reference sequence). Here the CDR3 DNA reads TGTGCCTGGAAACCGGGACAGGATTTCTACGAGCAGTACTTC. Translated, it gives CAWKPGQDFYEQYF.

This rearrangement joins TRBV9 to TRBJ1-1; the match to TRBD1 covers 8 bases. CDR1 SGDLS and CDR2 YYNGEE come from the germline V gene. The V gene end was trimmed by 0 bases and the J gene end by 2 bases; junction bases not matched to a gene: 6. The CDR3 has 16 residues. In DNA form, the CDR3 reads TGTGCCAGCAGCGTAGGGTGGGGACAGGAAAACACTGAAGCTTTCTTT. Protein sequence: CASSVGWGQENTEAFF.

J is TRBJ2-1 and V is TRBV28; a possible D gene is TRBD2 (7 bases). The germline V and J ends were trimmed by 4 bases and 9 bases, with 22 bases remaining between them. This CDR3 region has 16 residues. The germline CDR1 and CDR2 sequences are MDHEN and SYDVKM. The CDR3 reads CASSYGGFRGGGEQFF. The CDR3 bases are TGTGCCAGCAGTTACGGCGGTTTTCGGGGAGGGGGTGAGCAGTTCTTC. The variable domain in full, completed from reference TRBV28 and TRBJ2-1, reads DVKVTQSSRYLVKRTGEKVFLECVQDMDHENMFWYRQDPGLGLRLIYFSYDVKMKEKGDIPEGYSVSREKKERFSLILESASTNQTSMYLCASSYGGFRGGGEQFFGPGTRLTVL.